This record looks at one T cell receptor (beta chain) sequence and its context. The target antigen is unknown. The CDR3 has 14 amino acids. Germline values: CDR1 MNHEY, CDR2 SMNVEV (reference sequence). The V end lost 3 bases, the J end lost 6 bases, and 12 bases lay between the germline ends. Here immunoSEQ multiplex PCR was the method, and the copy in TCRdb shows in-frame clones only, minus some. The table has about 110,000 clones, 85% to 90% seen once. The data were obtained in a study of Tregs in tolerant kidney transplant recipients. At the level of the study: Recipients received nonmyeloablative bone marrow transplants from related graft donors, with transient mixed chimerism.

General study results and limits: Changing PCR primers prevented nucleotide comparison between some patients' samples.

This rearrangement joins TRBV27 to TRBJ1-5; tentatively, D is TRBD1 (5 bases). This specimen was CD4+ T cells from blood, taken before the transplant. This sequence originates from a human donor who received a combined kidney and bone marrow transplant. The CDR3 protein is CASSFSQGGQPQHF. The CDR3 coding sequence is TGTGCCAGCAGTTTTTCCCAGGGCGGTCAGCCCCAGCATTTT.